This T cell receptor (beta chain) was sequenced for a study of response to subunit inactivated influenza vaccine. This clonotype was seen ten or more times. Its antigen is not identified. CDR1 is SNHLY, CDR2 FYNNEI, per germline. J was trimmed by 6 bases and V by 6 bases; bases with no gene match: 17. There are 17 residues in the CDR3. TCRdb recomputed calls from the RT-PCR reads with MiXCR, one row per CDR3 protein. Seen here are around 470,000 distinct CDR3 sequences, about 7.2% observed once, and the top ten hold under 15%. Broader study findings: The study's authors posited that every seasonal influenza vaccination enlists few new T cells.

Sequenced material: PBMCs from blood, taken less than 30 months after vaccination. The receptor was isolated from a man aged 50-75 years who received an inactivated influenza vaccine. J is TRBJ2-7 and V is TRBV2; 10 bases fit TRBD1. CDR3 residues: CASSFLTGGQGGGEQYF. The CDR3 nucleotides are TGTGCCAGCAGCTTCCTGACAGGGGGCCAGGGAGGGGGCGAGCAGTACTTC.